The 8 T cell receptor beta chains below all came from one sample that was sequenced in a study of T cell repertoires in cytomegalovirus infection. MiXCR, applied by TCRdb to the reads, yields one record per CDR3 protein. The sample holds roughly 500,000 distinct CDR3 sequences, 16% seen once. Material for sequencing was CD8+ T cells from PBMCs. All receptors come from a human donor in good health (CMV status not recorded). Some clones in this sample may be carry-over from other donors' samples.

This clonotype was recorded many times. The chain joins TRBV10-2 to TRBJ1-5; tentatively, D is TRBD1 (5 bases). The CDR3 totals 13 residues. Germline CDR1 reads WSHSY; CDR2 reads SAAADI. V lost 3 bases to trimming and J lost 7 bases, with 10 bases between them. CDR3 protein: CASSESGGQPQHF. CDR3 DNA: TGCGCCAGCAGTGAATCGGGGGGACAGCCCCAGCATTTT.

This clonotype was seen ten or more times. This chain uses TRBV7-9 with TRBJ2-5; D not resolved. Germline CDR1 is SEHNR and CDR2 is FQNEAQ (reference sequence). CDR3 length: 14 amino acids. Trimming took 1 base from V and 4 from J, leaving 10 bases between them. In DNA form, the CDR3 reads TGTGCCAGCAGCTTAGGGCAGGCTGGAGAGACCCAGTACTTC. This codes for CASSLGQAGETQYF.

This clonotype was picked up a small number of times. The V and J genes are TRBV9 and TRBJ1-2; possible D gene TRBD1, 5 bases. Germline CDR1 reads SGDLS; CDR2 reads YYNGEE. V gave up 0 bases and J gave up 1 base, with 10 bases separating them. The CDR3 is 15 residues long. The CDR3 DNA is TGTGCCAGCAGCGTAGGACAGAAGGTTAACTATGGCTACACCTTC. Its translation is CASSVGQKVNYGYTF. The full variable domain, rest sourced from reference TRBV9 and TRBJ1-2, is DSGVTQTPKHLITATGQRVTLRCSPRSGDLSVYWYQQSLDQGLQFLIQYYNGEERAKGNILERFSAQQFPDLHSELNLSSLELGDSALYFCASSVGQKVNYGYTFGSGTRLTVV.

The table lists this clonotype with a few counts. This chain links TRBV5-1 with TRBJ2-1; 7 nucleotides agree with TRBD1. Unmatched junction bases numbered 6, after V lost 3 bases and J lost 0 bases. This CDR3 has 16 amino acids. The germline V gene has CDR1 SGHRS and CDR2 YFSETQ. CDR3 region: CASSSRDSDSYNEQFF. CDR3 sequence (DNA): TGCGCCAGCAGCTCCCGGGACAGTGACTCCTACAATGAGCAGTTCTTC. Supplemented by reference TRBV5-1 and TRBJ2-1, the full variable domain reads KAGVTQTPRYLIKTRGQQVTLSCSPISGHRSVSWYQQTPGQGLQFLFEYFSETQRNKGNFPGRFSGRQFSNSRSEMNVSTLELGDSALYLCASSSRDSDSYNEQFFGPGTRLTVL.

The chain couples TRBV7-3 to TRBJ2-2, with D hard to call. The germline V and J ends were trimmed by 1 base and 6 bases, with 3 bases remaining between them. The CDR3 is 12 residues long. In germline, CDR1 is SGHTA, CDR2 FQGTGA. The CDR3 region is CASSLNPGELFF. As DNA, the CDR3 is TGTGCCAGCAGCTTAAATCCCGGGGAGCTGTTTTTT.

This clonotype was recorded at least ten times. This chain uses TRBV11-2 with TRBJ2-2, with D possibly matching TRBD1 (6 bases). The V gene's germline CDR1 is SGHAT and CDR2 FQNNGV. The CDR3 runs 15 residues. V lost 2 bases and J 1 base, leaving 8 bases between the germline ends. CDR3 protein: CASSLKGQNTGELFF. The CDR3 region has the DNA TGTGCCAGCAGCTTAAAGGGACAGAACACCGGGGAGCTGTTTTTT.

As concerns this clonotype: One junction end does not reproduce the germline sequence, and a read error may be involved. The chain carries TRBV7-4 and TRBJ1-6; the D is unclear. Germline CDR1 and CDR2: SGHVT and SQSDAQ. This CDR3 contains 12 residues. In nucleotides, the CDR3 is TGTGCCAGCAGCTTAGCCAATTCACCCCTCCAATTT. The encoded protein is CASSLANSPLQF.

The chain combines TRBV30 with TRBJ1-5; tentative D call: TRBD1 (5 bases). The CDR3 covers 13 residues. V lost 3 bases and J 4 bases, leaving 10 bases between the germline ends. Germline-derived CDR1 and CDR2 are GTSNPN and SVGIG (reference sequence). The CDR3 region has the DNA TGTGCCTGGAGCGCCGACAGAAATCAGCCCCAGCATTTT. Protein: CAWSADRNQPQHF.